This TCR beta chain derives from a study of early T cells in non-severe SARS-CoV-2 infection. Study background: Chains were not paired, and sequencing was done on bulk RNA from unsorted whole blood.

This CDR3 contains 15 residues. Per the germline V gene, CDR1 is LGHNA and CDR2 is YSLEER. Trimming cost V 0 bases and J 8 bases; bases outside gene matches: 6. This clonotype occurred a few times. Unique molecular identifier tags were affixed to discrete cDNA molecules. Each CDR3 protein is one row after TCRdb ran MiXCR on the 5' RACE reads. The sample has some 26,000 distinct CDR3 sequences, about 4.5% seen once. This chain connects TRBV4-3 to TRBJ2-1, with TRBD1 identical over 8 bases. This TCR derives from an adult who was a healthcare worker with PCR-confirmed SARS-CoV-2 infection or an uninfected control (not recorded which). Sequenced material: whole blood. CDR3 in DNA: TGCGCCAGCAGCCAAGATCGACAGGGGATCGATGAGCAGTTCTTC. It is translated as CASSQDRQGIDEQFF.